A selection of T cell receptor beta chains follows, all from one sample in a study of blood T cell repertoires in COVID-19. The method was immunoSEQ multiplex PCR; TCRdb's version includes in-frame clones alone and lacks a portion of them. Of about 150,000 clones listed, around nine tenths were seen once; the top ten hold 8% to 9%. Sequenced sample: peripheral blood. All receptors derive from a woman aged 50 to 65 with active or convalescent COVID-19. The CDR3 runs from the conserved cysteine through the conserved F or W. The D gene is left open where the match is weak. Expanded clones are given a class, and other clones once, few, many or no size at all.

TRBD2 TRBJ2-1 NA TRBV5-4 16 CASSLAGTSGRSEQFF
TRBD1 TRBJ1-2 NA TRBV27 13 CASSLTGDYGYTF
TRBD1 TRBJ1-6 few TRBV19 15 CASSIGDRGGSPLHF
TRBD2 TRBJ2-2 NA TRBV2 16 CASSFIAGANTGELFF
TRBD2 TRBJ2-7 once TRBV6-5 15 CASSSSGGSSYEQYF
NA TRBJ1-3 NA TRBV7-2 15 CASSLVRGSGNTIYF
NA TRBJ2-7 few TRBV5-1 13 CASSSSGAHEQYF
TRBD1 TRBJ1-1 NA TRBV4-1 15 CASADRGRGDTEAFF
TRBD1 TRBJ1-3 NA TRBV12-5 15 CASGEGQGGGNTIYF
TRBD1 TRBJ1-1 NA TRBV7-9 15 CASSSGTGVNTEAFF
NA TRBJ2-4 NA TRBV19 15 CASQQGGGAKNIQYF
TRBD2 TRBJ2-3 NA TRBV6-2/TRBV6-3 16 CASSQLLAGLGNTQYF
NA TRBJ2-2 NA TRBV4-2 14 CASSQDRGPRELFF
NA TRBJ2-3 NA TRBV30 13 CAWSVRTTDTQYF
NA TRBJ2-1 once TRBV30 13 CAKSESSYNEQFF
NA TRBJ2-1 NA TRBV27 13 CASSLLGSNEQFF
TRBD1 TRBJ1-2 NA TRBV4-1 18 CASSHPGQGGGTNYGYTF
NA TRBJ1-2 NA TRBV5-8 13 CASSLMGAGGYTF
NA TRBJ1-2 NA TRBV5-1 14 CASSLVASPAGYTF
NA TRBJ1-6 NA TRBV27 16 CASSLTPGGDNSPLHF
TRBD1 TRBJ1-4 NA TRBV18 14 CASSPGTEYEKLFF
NA TRBJ2-5 NA TRBV18 15 CASSPPGGQLETQYF
TRBD1 TRBJ2-7 NA TRBV27 18 CASRGKGTPGTVWYEQYF
NA TRBJ2-1 NA TRBV28 14 CASSLRESYNEQFF
NA TRBJ2-7 NA TRBV3-1/TRBV3-2 14 CASSQVGGPYEQYF